This T cell receptor (beta chain) was profiled in a study of response to subunit inactivated influenza vaccine. Germline V gene lookup returns CDR1 SGDLS and CDR2 YYNGEE. V lost 1 base and J lost 3; bases outside the gene matches: 7. The CDR3 extends over 16 amino acids. From the RT-PCR reads, TCRdb called clonotypes with MiXCR, one entry per CDR3 protein. Of some 550,000 distinct CDR3 sequences listed, roughly a quarter are singletons. These data were likewise used in another study, on T cells expressing NK-cell markers. That work adds: The authors made TCR beta cDNA libraries by 5'RACE template switching. This switching added a universal primer site and UMIs. Sorted CD3+CD56+NKG2C+, CD3+CD56+NKG2C- and CD3+CD56-NKG2C+ T cells provided the TCR beta repertoires. CD8+ T cells in roughly six donors included dominant NKG2C+ clonotypes at roughly 1.0-7.0%.

V usage is TRBV9 and J usage is TRBJ2-1, with TRBD2 matching over 7 bases. The clonotype was recovered from a man between 45 and 60 years old who received an inactivated influenza vaccine. The specimen comprised CD4+ T cells sorted from PBMCs, sampled 11 to 12 days after vaccination. The CDR3 DNA is TGTGCCAGCAGCGTATATGGTCTAGCGGACTACAATGAGCAGTTCTTC. Its protein is CASSVYGLADYNEQFF. The whole variable domain, filled in from reference TRBV9 and TRBJ2-1, reads DSGVTQTPKHLITATGQRVTLRCSPRSGDLSVYWYQQSLDQGLQFLIQYYNGEERAKGNILERFSAQQFPDLHSELNLSSLELGDSALYFCASSVYGLADYNEQFFGPGTRLTVL.